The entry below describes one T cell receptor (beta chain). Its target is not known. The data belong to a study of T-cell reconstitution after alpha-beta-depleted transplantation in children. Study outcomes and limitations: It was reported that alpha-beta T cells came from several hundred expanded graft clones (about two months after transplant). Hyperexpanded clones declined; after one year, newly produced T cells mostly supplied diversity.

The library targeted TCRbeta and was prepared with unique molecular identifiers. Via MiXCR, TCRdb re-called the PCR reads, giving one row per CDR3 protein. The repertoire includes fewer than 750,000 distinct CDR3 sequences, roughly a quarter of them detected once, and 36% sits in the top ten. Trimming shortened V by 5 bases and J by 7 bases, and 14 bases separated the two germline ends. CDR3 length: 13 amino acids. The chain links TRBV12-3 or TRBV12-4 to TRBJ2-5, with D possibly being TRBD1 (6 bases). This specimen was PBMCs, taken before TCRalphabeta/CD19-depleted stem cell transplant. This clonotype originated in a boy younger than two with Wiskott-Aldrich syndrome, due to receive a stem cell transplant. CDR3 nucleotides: TGTGCCAGCAGTGCGATAGGGGGACGGACCCAGTACTTC. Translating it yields CASSAIGGRTQYF.